The rows below give T cell receptor beta chains drawn from one sample of a study of blood T cell repertoires in COVID-19. Clones were read by immunoSEQ multiplex PCR, and TCRdb kept only the in-frame ones, dropping some. The sample has some 120,000 clones; roughly 80% are singletons. Input material: PBMCs or T cells enriched from blood (not recorded which). These receptors were collected from a man between 25 and 39 years old who had recovered from COVID-19. Both conserved end residues are part of each CDR3. The D gene is left open where the match is weak. Clone size appears in some rows only: once, few, many, or a class for an expanded clone.

NA	TRBV20-1	TRBJ2-3	TRBD2	CSASFGGDSDTQYF	TGCAGTGCTAGTTTCGGGGGGGATTCGGATACGCAGTATTTT
NA	TRBV7-6	TRBJ2-5	NA	CASSLGSLTGETQYF	TGTGCCAGCAGCTTAGGATCCCTGACGGGGGAGACCCAGTACTTC
once	TRBV19	TRBJ1-2	NA	CASSIEQSDYGYTF	TGTGCCAGTAGTATAGAGCAGAGCGACTATGGCTACACCTTC
NA	TRBV4-1	TRBJ1-1	NA	CASSQRGGNTEAFF	TGCGCCAGCAGCCAAAGGGGAGGTAACACTGAAGCTTTCTTT
NA	TRBV27	TRBJ1-2	NA	CASSPTPREAPWGYTF	TGTGCCAGCAGTCCCACCCCTCGGGAAGCCCCCTGGGGCTACACCTTC
NA	TRBV9	TRBJ2-7	TRBD1	CASSAGTGGFYEQYF	TGTGCCAGCAGCGCTGGGACAGGGGGTTTCTACGAGCAGTACTTC
NA	TRBV19	TRBJ2-1	TRBD2	CASSHLAGGAYNEQFF	TGTGCCAGTAGCCACCTCGCGGGAGGGGCCTACAATGAGCAGTTCTTC
once	TRBV2	TRBJ2-7	NA	CAIRRLDKDYEQYF	TGTGCCATTCGAAGACTAGACAAAGACTACGAGCAGTACTTC
NA	TRBV19	TRBJ2-2	NA	CASSIDAGNTGELFF	TGTGCCAGTAGTATAGATGCCGGGAACACCGGGGAGCTGTTTTTT
NA	TRBV10-3	TRBJ1-3	NA	CAISGQGNTIYF	TGTGCCATCAGTGGACAGGGAAACACCATATATTTT
NA	TRBV7-2	TRBJ2-1	NA	CASSPEGGKSYNEQFF	TGTGCCAGCAGCCCCGAGGGCGGAAAATCCTACAATGAGCAGTTCTTC
NA	TRBV14	TRBJ2-3	TRBD1	CASSQSSPGQGIDTQYF	TGTGCCAGCAGCCAATCTTCCCCGGGACAGGGCATAGATACGCAGTATTTT
NA	TRBV27	TRBJ2-4	TRBD1	CASSQTGGKNIQYF	TGTGCCAGCAGTCAGACAGGGGGCAAAAACATTCAGTACTTC
NA	TRBV5-1	TRBJ2-2	NA	CASSLTGQNTGELFF	TGCGCCAGCAGCTTGACCGGTCAGAACACCGGGGAGCTGTTTTTT
once	TRBV4-1	TRBJ1-4	NA	CASKGWRDEKLFF	TGCGCCAGCAAAGGGTGGAGGGATGAAAAACTGTTTTTT
NA	TRBV5-1	TRBJ2-1	TRBD2	CASSQLAGVTHNEQFF	TGCGCCAGCAGCCAACTAGCGGGAGTGACCCACAATGAGCAGTTCTTC
once	TRBV20-1	TRBJ2-7	NA	CSASMSRGSYEQYF	TGCAGTGCTAGTATGTCTAGAGGCTCCTACGAGCAGTACTTC
few	TRBV4-1	TRBJ1-5	TRBD1	CASSLTGGDQPQHF	TGCGCCAGCAGTCTAACAGGGGGGGATCAGCCCCAGCATTTT
NA	TRBV30	TRBJ1-5	TRBD1	CAWSAGQGGQPQHF	TGTGCCTGGAGTGCCGGACAGGGCGGTCAGCCCCAGCATTTT
many	TRBV29-1	TRBJ2-1	TRBD2	CSVILAGEGNNEQFF	TGCAGCGTTATTCTAGCGGGAGAGGGGAACAATGAGCAGTTCTTC
NA	TRBV7-8	TRBJ2-1	NA	CASSSVGGQSSYNEQFF	TGTGCCAGCAGCTCCGTGGGAGGACAAAGCTCCTACAATGAGCAGTTCTTC
NA	TRBV15	TRBJ1-2	NA	CATSRDSLYGYTF	TGTGCCACCAGCAGGGACAGCTTATATGGCTACACCTTC
NA	TRBV7-9	TRBJ1-4	TRBD1	CASTAQGGTNEKLFF	TGTGCCAGCACCGCTCAGGGGGGAACTAATGAAAAACTGTTTTTT
NA	TRBV5-6	TRBJ1-6	NA	CASSLTGGQRYNSPLHF	TGTGCCAGCAGCTTAACCGGAGGGCAGAGATATAATTCACCCCTCCACTTT
few	TRBV5-1	TRBJ1-2	NA	CASSTTDRVYGYTF	TGCGCCAGCAGCACCACCGACAGAGTCTATGGCTACACCTTC
NA	TRBV5-1	TRBJ2-3	TRBD2	CASSSMGGGTQYF	TGCGCCAGCAGCTCAATGGGCGGGGGAACGCAGTATTTT
NA	TRBV12-5	TRBJ2-3	NA	CASGAPSLSTDTQYF	TGTGCTAGTGGTGCCCCCAGTTTGAGCACAGATACGCAGTATTTT
NA	TRBV5-6	TRBJ1-5	TRBD1	CASSSDRGNSNQPQHF	TGTGCCAGCAGCTCGGACAGGGGTAATAGCAATCAGCCCCAGCATTTT
NA	TRBV18	TRBJ2-7	NA	CASSPPDSRRYYEQYF	TGTGCCAGCTCACCACCGGATAGCCGGCGCTACTACGAGCAGTACTTC
many	TRBV20-1	TRBJ2-7	TRBD2	CSASGGGRSYEQYF	TGCAGTGCTAGTGGTGGCGGGAGGAGTTACGAGCAGTACTTC
NA	TRBV19	TRBJ1-4	NA	CASTQPGGGNVNEKLFF	TGTGCCAGTACCCAACCCGGGGGGGGAAACGTTAATGAAAAACTGTTTTTT
NA	TRBV11-2	TRBJ2-7	NA	CASSLEGALEQYF	TGTGCCAGCAGCTTAGAAGGGGCCCTCGAGCAGTACTTC
NA	TRBV18	TRBJ1-3	NA	CASSPREGKVGNTIYF	TGTGCCAGCTCACCACGGGAGGGGAAAGTTGGAAACACCATATATTTT
NA	TRBV2	TRBJ1-5	NA	CASTQGGGNQPQHF	TGTGCCAGCACCCAGGGCGGGGGCAATCAGCCCCAGCATTTT
once	TRBV18	TRBJ1-2	NA	CASSPTGFRGYTF	TGTGCCAGCTCACCCACAGGGTTTCGTGGCTACACCTTC
NA	TRBV7-9	TRBJ2-1	NA	CASSLRRGLYNEQFF	TGTGCCAGCAGCTTGCGGCGGGGCCTCTACAATGAGCAGTTCTTC
many	TRBV5-4	TRBJ2-7	TRBD1	CASSFGTGGSEQYF	TGTGCCAGCAGCTTTGGGACAGGGGGCTCCGAGCAGTACTTC
few	TRBV7-9	TRBJ2-7	TRBD1	CASSQTKQGFSYEQYF	TGTGCCAGCAGCCAAACAAAACAGGGGTTCTCCTACGAGCAGTACTTC
NA	TRBV28	TRBJ1-2	TRBD1	CASSPRDRVHYGYTF	TGTGCCAGCAGTCCCCGGGACAGGGTTCACTATGGCTACACCTTC
NA	TRBV2	TRBJ2-1	TRBD2	CASSVISGSYEQFF	TGTGCCAGCAGTGTAATTAGCGGGAGCTATGAGCAGTTCTTC
NA	TRBV28	TRBJ1-5	NA	CASSLSAGTRNQPQHF	TGTGCCAGCAGTTTATCGGCCGGGACTCGTAATCAGCCCCAGCATTTT
many	TRBV5-6	TRBJ1-5	NA	CASSYRYSNQPQHF	TGTGCCAGCAGCTACCGGTATAGCAATCAGCCCCAGCATTTT
NA	TRBV19	TRBJ2-5	NA	CATRQNQETQYF	TGTGCCACCCGACAGAATCAAGAGACCCAGTACTTC